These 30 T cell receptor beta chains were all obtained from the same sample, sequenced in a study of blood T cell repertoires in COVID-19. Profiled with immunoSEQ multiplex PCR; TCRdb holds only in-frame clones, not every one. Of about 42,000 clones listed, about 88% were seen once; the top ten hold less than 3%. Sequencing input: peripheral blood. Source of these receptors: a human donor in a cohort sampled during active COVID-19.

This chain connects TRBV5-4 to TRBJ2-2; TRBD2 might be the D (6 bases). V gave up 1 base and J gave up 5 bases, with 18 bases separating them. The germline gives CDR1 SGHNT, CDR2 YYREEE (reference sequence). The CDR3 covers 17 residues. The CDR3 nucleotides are TGTGCCAGCAGCTTGACCCTCGGGGGAGTAAGGACCGGGGAGCTGTTTTTT. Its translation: CASSLTLGGVRTGELFF. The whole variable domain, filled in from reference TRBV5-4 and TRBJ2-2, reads ETGVTQSPTHLIKTRGQQVTLRCSSQSGHNTVSWYQQALGQGPQFIFQYYREEENGRGNFPPRFSGLQFPNYSSELNVNALELDDSALYLCASSLTLGGVRTGELFFGEGSRLTVL.

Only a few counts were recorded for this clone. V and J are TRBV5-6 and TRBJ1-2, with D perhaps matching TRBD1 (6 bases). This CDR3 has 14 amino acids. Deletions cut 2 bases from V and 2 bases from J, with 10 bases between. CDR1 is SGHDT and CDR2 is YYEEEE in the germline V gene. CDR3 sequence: CASSFFGQNYGYTF. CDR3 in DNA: TGTGCCAGCAGCTTTTTTGGACAGAACTATGGCTACACCTTC.

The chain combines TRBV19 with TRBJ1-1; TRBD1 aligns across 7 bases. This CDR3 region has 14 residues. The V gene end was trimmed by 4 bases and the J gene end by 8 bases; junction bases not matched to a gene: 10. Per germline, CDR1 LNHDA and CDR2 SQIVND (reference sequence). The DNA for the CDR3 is TGTGCCAGTAGTACTATCCTAACAGGGGTCGAAGCTTTCTTT. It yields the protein CASSTILTGVEAFF.

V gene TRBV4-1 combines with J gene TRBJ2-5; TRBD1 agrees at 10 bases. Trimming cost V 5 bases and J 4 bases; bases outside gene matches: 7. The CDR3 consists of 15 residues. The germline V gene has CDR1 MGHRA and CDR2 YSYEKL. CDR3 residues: CASSGTGVSRETQYF. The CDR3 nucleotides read TGCGCCAGCAGCGGGACAGGGGTCAGCAGAGAGACCCAGTACTTC.

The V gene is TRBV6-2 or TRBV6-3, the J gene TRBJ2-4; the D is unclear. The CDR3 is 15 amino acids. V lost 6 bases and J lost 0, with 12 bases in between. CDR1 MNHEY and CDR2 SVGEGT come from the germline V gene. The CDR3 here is CASSLLGLAKNIQYF. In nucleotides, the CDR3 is TGTGCCAGCAGCCTCTTGGGCCTAGCCAAAAACATTCAGTACTTC.

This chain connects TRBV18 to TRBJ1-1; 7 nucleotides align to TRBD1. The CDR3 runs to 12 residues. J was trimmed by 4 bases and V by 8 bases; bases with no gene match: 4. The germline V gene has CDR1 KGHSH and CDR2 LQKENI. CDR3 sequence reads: CASATGVTEAFF. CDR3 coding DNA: TGTGCCAGCGCAACAGGGGTCACTGAAGCTTTCTTT.

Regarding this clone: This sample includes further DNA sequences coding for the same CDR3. The CDR3 reads CAWSRRGNQPQHF. In nucleotides, the CDR3 is TGTGCCTGGAGTCGCAGGGGGAATCAGCCCCAGCATTTT. The V gene is TRBV30, the J gene TRBJ1-5; 7 nucleotides agree with TRBD1. CDR3 size: 13 residues. Per the germline V gene, CDR1 is GTSNPN and CDR2 is SVGIG (reference sequence). V trimming: 2 bases; J trimming: 4 bases; junction bases outside the gene matches: 2.

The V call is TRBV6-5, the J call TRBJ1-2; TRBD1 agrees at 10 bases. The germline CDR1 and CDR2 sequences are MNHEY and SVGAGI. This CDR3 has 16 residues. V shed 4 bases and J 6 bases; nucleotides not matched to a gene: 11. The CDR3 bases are TGTGCCAGCAGTTCATCCGGGACAGGGGATTTGCATGGCTACACCTTC. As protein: CASSSSGTGDLHGYTF.

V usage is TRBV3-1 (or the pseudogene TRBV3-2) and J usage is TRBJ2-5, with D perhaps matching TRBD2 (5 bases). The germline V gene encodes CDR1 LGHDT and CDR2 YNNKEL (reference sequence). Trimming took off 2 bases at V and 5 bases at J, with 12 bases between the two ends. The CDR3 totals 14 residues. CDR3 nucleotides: TGTGCCAGCAGCCAATCAGCGGCTCGCGAGACCCAGTACTTC. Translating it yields CASSQSAARETQYF.

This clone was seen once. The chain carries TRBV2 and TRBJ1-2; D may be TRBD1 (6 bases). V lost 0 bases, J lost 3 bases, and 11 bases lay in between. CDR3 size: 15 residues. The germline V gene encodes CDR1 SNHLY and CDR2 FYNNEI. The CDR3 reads CASSEAETGYYGYTF. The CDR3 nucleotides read TGTGCCAGCAGTGAAGCAGAGACAGGCTACTATGGCTACACCTTC.

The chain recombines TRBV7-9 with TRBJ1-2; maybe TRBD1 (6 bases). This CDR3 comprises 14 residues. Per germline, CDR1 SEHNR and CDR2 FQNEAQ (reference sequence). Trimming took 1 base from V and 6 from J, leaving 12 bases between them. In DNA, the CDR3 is TGTGCCAGCAGCTTAGAACCAGGGGAGAATGGCTACACCTTC. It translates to CASSLEPGENGYTF.

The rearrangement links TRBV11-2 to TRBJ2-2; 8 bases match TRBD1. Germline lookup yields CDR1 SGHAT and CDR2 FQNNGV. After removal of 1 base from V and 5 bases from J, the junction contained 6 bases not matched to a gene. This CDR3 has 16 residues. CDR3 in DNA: TGTGCCAGCAGCTTAGGGACAGGGAAGGGGACCGGGGAGCTGTTTTTT. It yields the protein CASSLGTGKGTGELFF. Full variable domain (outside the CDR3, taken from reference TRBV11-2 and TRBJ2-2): EAGVAQSPRYKIIEKRQSVAFWCNPISGHATLYWYQQILGQGPKLLIQFQNNGVVDDSQLPKDRFSAERLKGVDSTLKIQPAKLEDSAVYLCASSLGTGKGTGELFFGEGSRLTVL.

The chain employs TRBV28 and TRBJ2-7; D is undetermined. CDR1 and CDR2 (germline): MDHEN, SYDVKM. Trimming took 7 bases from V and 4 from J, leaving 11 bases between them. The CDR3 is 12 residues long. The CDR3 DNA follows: TGTGCCAGCACAGATGTCGGGTACGAGCAGTACTTC. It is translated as CASTDVGYEQYF.

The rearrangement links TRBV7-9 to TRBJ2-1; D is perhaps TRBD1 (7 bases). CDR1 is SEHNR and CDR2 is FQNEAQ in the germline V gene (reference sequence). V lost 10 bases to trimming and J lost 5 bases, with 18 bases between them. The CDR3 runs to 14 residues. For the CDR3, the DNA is TGTGCCACCCCTCAAGCCAGGGGGGACAATGAGCAGTTCTTC. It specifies CATPQARGDNEQFF. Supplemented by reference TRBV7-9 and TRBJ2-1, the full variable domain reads DTGVSQNPRHKITKRGQNVTFRCDPISEHNRLYWYRQTLGQGPEFLTYFQNEAQLEKSRLLSDRFSAERPKGSFSTLEIQRTEQGDSAMYLCATPQARGDNEQFFGPGTRLTVL.

This CDR3 reads CAISEPQDRVHEQYF. The CDR3, as DNA: TGTGCCATCAGTGAACCCCAGGACAGGGTGCACGAGCAGTACTTC. The J gene is TRBJ2-7, the V gene TRBV10-3; 8 nucleotides line up with TRBD1. V was pared by 3 bases and J by 5 bases, with 9 bases of the junction left unmatched. This CDR3 spans 15 amino acids. Germline V lookup: CDR1 ENHRY, CDR2 SYGVKD.

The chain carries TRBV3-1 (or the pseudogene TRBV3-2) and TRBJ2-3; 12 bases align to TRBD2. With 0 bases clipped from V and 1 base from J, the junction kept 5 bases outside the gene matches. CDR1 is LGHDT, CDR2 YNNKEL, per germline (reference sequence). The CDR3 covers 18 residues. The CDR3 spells CASSQDSLAGGGTDTQYF. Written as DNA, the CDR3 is TGTGCCAGCAGCCAAGACAGTCTAGCGGGGGGGGGCACAGATACGCAGTATTTT.

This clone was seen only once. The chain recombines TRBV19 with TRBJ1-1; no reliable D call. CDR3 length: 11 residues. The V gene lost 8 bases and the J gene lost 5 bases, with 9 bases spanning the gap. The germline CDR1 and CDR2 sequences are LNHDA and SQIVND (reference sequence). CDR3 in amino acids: CASRVGTEAFF. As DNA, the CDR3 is TGTGCCAGTCGGGTCGGGACTGAAGCTTTCTTT.

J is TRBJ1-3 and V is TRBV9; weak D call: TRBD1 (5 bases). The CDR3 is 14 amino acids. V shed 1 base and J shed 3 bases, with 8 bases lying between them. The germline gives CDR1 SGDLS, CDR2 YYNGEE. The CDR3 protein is CASSVSGHGNTIYF. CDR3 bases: TGTGCCAGCAGCGTAAGTGGACATGGAAACACCATATATTTT.

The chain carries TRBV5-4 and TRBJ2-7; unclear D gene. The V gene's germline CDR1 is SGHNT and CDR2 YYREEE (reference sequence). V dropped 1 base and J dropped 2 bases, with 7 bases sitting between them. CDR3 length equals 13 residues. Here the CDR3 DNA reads TGTGCCAGCAGCTTGCCAGGCGCCTACGAGCAGTACTTC. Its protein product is CASSLPGAYEQYF.

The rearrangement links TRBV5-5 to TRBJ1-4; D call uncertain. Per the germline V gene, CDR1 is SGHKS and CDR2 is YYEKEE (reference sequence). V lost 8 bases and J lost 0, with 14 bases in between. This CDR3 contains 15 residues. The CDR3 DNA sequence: TGTGCCAGTCACCCTACGGTCTCAACTAATGAAAAACTGTTTTTT. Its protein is CASHPTVSTNEKLFF.

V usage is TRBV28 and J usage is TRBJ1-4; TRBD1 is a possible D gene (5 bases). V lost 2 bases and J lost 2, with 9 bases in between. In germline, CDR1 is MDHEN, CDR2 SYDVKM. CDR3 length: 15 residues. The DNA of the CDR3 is TGTGCCAGCAGTTTAAAGGGGCGGACTAATGAAAAACTGTTTTTT. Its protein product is CASSLKGRTNEKLFF.

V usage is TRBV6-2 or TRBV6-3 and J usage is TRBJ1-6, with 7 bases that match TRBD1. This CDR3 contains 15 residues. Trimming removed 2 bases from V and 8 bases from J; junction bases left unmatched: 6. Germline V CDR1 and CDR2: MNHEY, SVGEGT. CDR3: CASSYPTGPDSPLHF. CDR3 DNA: TGTGCCAGCAGTTACCCGACAGGGCCCGATTCACCCCTCCACTTT.

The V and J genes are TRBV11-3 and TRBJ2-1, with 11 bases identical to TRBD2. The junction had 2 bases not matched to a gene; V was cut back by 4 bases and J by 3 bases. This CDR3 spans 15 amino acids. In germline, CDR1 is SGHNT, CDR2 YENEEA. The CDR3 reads CASSSLAGGYNEQFF. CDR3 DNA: TGTGCCAGCAGCTCTCTAGCGGGGGGCTACAATGAGCAGTTCTTC.

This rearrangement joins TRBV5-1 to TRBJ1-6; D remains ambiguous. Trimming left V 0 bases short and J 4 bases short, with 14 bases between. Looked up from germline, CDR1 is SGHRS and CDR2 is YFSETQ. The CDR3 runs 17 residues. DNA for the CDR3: TGCGCCAGCAGCTTGGACGGGGAGAAGACATATAATTCACCCCTCCACTTT. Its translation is CASSLDGEKTYNSPLHF.

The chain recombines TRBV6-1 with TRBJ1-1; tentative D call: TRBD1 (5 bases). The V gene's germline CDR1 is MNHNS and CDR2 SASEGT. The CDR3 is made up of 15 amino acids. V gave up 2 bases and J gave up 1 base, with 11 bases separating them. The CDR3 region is CASSENWGGNTEAFF. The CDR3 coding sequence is TGTGCCAGCAGTGAAAATTGGGGGGGGAACACTGAAGCTTTCTTT.

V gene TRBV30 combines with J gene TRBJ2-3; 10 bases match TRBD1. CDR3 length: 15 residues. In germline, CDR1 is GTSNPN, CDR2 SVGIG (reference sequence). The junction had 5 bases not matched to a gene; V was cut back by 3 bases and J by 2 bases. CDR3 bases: TGTGCCTGGAGGAGGGGACAGGGGATCACAGATACGCAGTATTTT. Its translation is CAWRRGQGITDTQYF. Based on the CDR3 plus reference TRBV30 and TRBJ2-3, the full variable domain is SQTIHQWPATLVQPVGSPLSLECTVEGTSNPNLYWYRQAAGRGLQLLFYSVGIGQISSEVPQNLSASRPQDRQFILSSKKLLLSDSGFYLCAWRRGQGITDTQYFGPGTRLTVL.

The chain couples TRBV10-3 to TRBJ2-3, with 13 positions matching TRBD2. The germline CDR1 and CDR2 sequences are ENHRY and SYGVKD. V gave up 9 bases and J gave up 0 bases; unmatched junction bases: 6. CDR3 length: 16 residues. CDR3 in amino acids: CAIGLAGARSTDTQYF. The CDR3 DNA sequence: TGTGCCATTGGACTAGCGGGGGCACGTAGCACAGATACGCAGTATTTT.

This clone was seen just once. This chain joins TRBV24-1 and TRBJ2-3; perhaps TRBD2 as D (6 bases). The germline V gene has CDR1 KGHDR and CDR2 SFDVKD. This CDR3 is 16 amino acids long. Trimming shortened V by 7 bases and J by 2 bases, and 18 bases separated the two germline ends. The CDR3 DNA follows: TGTGCCACCAGCCCGACACCGGGACTCTTCACAGATACGCAGTATTTT. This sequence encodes CATSPTPGLFTDTQYF.

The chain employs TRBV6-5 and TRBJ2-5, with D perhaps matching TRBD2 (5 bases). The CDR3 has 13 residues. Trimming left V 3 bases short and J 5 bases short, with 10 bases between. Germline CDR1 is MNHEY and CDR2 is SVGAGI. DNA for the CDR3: TGTGCCAGCAGTTATGGGAGTGGGGAGACCCAGTACTTC. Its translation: CASSYGSGETQYF.

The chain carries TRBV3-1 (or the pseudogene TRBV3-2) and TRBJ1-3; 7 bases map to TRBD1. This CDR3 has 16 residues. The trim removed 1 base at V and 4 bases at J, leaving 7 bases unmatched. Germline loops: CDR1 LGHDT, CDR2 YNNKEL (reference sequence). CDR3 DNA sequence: TGTGCCAGCAGCCAAGGTCAGGGGGGTTGGGGAAACACCATATATTTT. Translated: CASSQGQGGWGNTIYF.